The text below deals with one T cell receptor (delta chain). Antigen: not known. One end of the junction does not line up with germline, which may come from a read error. The sample belongs to a study of Vδ1+ human thymocytes. Vdelta1+ thymocyte sorts reached between roughly 96% and 99.6% purity. Germline V CDR1 and CDR2: GEAIGNYY, EKD. This CDR3 is built from 17 residues. RNA was extracted from the cells and then reverse transcribed. CDR3 amplicons came from multiplex PCR with pooled V-gene forward and constant-region reverse primers. With CATT, TCRdb re-called clones from the multiplex PCR reads. The table includes about 75,000 delta-chain clones, 30% to 40% detected once. Study-wide findings and caveats: Thymic TRG and TRD repertoires appeared highly polyclonal. Bulk data may be misread because of unexpected Vdelta2 sequences. Unlike peripheral blood Vdelta1+ controls, thymic delta-chain sequences included approximately 21% Vdelta2 and few Vdelta3. Many TRG clonotypes were shared between donors; TRD repertoires were essentially private.

The origin of this receptor is a boy in the first two years of life who had congenital heart surgery. Sequencing input: Vdelta1+ gamma-delta thymocytes from the thymus. Subset described: FACS-sorted CD3+ TCRalphabeta- TCRVdelta1+ TCRVdelta2- thymocytes. J is TRDJ1 and V is TRDV2; possible D gene TRDD1, 5 bases. In DNA form, the CDR3 reads TGTGCCTGTGCCACCAACTCGGTACGGAAATACACCGATAAACTCATCTTT. This encodes CACATNSVRKYTDKLIF.